This entry concerns a single TCR beta chain. The antigen remains undetermined. These data originate in a study of cytomegalovirus exposure and HLA in healthy donors. Study outcomes and limitations: Several of the most significant clusters were apparently associated with common viral pathogens in a later analysis. Most TCR sequences proved rare, with some public TCRs found in many donors.

The PCR ran on 60 Vbeta and 13 Jbeta primers. Sequenced by immunoSEQ multiplex PCR; TCRdb stores in-frame clones only, minus some. The sample holds more than 80,000 clones, roughly nine tenths seen once. Sequencing used PBMCs. The sequence derives from a man aged 30-40 years in good health and CMV-seropositive.

The CDR3 DNA sequence: TGTGCCAGCACCCCTCCCGGGACAGCCGTTAATGGCTACACCTTC. Protein sequence: CASTPPGTAVNGYTF. The chain carries TRBV7-9 and TRBJ1-2, with TRBD1 matching 7 bases. The CDR3 has 15 residues. After removal of 7 bases from V and 6 bases from J, the junction contained 14 bases not matched to a gene. Germline assignment: CDR1 SEHNR and CDR2 FQNEAQ (reference sequence).